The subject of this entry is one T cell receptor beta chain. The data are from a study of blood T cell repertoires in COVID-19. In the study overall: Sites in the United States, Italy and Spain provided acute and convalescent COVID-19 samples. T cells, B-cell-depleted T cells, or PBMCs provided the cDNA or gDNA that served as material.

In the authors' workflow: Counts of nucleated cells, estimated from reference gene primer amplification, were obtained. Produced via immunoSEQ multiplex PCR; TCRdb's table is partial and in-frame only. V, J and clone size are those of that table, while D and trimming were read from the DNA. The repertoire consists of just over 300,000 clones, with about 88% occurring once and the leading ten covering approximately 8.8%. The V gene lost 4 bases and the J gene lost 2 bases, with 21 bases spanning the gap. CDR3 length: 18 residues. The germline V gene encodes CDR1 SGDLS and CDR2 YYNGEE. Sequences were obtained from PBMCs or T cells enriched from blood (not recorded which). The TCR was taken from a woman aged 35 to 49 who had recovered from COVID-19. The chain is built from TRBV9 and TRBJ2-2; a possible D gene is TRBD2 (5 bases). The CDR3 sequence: CASSPRGYSEKNTGELFF. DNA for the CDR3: TGTGCCAGCAGCCCCCGTGGTTATAGCGAGAAAAACACCGGGGAGCTGTTTTTT.